This passage covers 19 T cell receptor beta chains from one sample sequenced in a study of shared clonotypes between healthy human individuals. Profiling relied on immunoSEQ multiplex PCR, and the TCRdb table lists in-frame clones only, not all of them. The sample includes a few hundred thousand clones, 95% to 97% seen only once; the top ten take around 0.32%. Material for sequencing was memory CD8+ T cells sorted from blood. Specified subset: CD45RO+ cells pooled with CCR7-negative TemRA cells. The receptors here all came from a man aged 25 to 40 in good health.

This clone was seen just once. The rearrangement links TRBV13 to TRBJ2-3, with 9 nucleotides matching TRBD1. The germline gives CDR1 PRHDT, CDR2 FYEKMQ (reference sequence). J was trimmed by 2 bases and V by 2 bases; bases with no gene match: 8. The CDR3 runs 17 residues. The DNA for the CDR3 is TGTGCCAGCAGCTTAACAGGGGACAGGGCTGACACAGATACGCAGTATTTT. Amino acid sequence: CASSLTGDRADTDTQYF.

The CDR3 sequence is CARSRDRNYGYTF. The CDR3 DNA reads TGTGCCAGATCCCGGGACCGTAACTATGGCTACACCTTC. V and J are TRBV6-1 and TRBJ1-2; possible D gene TRBD1, 5 bases. The germline V gene encodes CDR1 MNHNS and CDR2 SASEGT. This CDR3 spans 13 amino acids. With 9 bases removed from V and 1 base from J, the gap between germline ends came to 12 bases.

This rearrangement joins TRBV28 to TRBJ2-7; 10 bases fit TRBD1. Germline assignment: CDR1 MDHEN and CDR2 SYDVKM. Trimming at V came to 6 bases and at J to 0 bases, leaving 8 bases not matched to a gene. CDR3 size: 16 residues. The CDR3 nucleotides are TGTGCCAGCAGCCCATCCGGGACAGGGGACTCCTACGAGCAGTACTTC. It is translated as CASSPSGTGDSYEQYF.

The chain combines TRBV7-8 with TRBJ2-3; D is perhaps TRBD1 (6 bases). The germline V gene encodes CDR1 SGHVS and CDR2 FQNEAQ. This CDR3 is built from 18 residues. Trimming cost V 1 base and J 2 bases, with 19 bases left between them. The CDR3 here is CASSLGRFTRDNTDTQYF. The CDR3 DNA reads TGTGCCAGCAGCTTAGGGCGCTTTACTAGGGACAACACAGATACGCAGTATTTT. Filled out from reference TRBV7-8 and TRBJ2-3, the complete variable domain reads GAGVSQSPRYKVAKRGQDVALRCDPISGHVSLFWYQQALGQGPEFLTYFQNEAQLDKSGLPSDRFFAERPEGSVSTLKIQRTQQEDSAVYLCASSLGRFTRDNTDTQYFGPGTRLTVL.

The chain uses TRBV10-2 and TRBJ2-2; the D gene is possibly TRBD1 (6 bases). Germline V gene sequence: CDR1 WSHSY, CDR2 SAAADI. V lost 3 bases and J 2 bases, leaving 10 bases between the germline ends. The CDR3 consists of 15 residues. This CDR3 is CASSDRGPNTGELFF. The CDR3 coding sequence is TGCGCCAGCAGTGACAGGGGCCCCAACACCGGGGAGCTGTTTTTT.

The CDR3: CSVELGEAFF. CDR3 nucleotides: TGCAGCGTTGAACTAGGTGAAGCTTTCTTT. The chain has TRBV29-1 and TRBJ1-1; D is undetermined. The CDR3 contains 10 residues. Trimming cost V 2 bases and J 7 bases, with 5 bases left between them. Germline V lookup: CDR1 SQVTM, CDR2 ANQGSEA.

The rearrangement joins TRBV11-2 to TRBJ1-6, with D unclear. This CDR3 contains 14 residues. Germline-derived CDR1 and CDR2 are SGHAT and FQNNGV. The V gene lost 5 bases and the J gene lost 6 bases, with 11 bases spanning the gap. The CDR3 DNA reads TGTGCCAGCAGCCCACAGAAGATTAATTCACCCCTCCACTTT. It is translated as CASSPQKINSPLHF.

The V and J genes are TRBV28 and TRBJ1-5, with D possibly matching TRBD1 (5 bases). This CDR3 is 15 amino acids long. With 2 bases removed from V and 4 bases from J, the gap between germline ends came to 12 bases. The germline gives CDR1 MDHEN, CDR2 SYDVKM. The CDR3 loop reads CASSLLEGRNQPQHF. The CDR3 bases are TGTGCCAGCAGTTTACTCGAGGGGCGTAATCAGCCCCAGCATTTT. Combining the CDR3 with reference TRBV28 and TRBJ1-5 gives the whole variable domain DVKVTQSSRYLVKRTGEKVFLECVQDMDHENMFWYRQDPGLGLRLIYFSYDVKMKEKGDIPEGYSVSREKKERFSLILESASTNQTSMYLCASSLLEGRNQPQHFGDGTRLSIL.

This chain connects TRBV19 to TRBJ2-7; perhaps TRBD1 as D (5 bases). The length of the CDR3 is 12 residues. CDR1 and CDR2 from the germline V gene are LNHDA and SQIVND (reference sequence). V gave up 8 bases and J gave up 6 bases, with 14 bases separating them. The DNA for the CDR3 is TGTGCCAGTGGCCTAGGGGTAGGCGAGCAGTACTTC. Amino acid sequence: CASGLGVGEQYF. The whole variable domain, remainder taken from reference TRBV19 and TRBJ2-7, is DGGITQSPKYLFRKEGQNVTLSCEQNLNHDAMYWYRQDPGQGLRLIYYSQIVNDFQKGDIAEGYSVSREKKESFPLTVTSAQKNPTAFYLCASGLGVGEQYFGPGTRLTVT.

Worth noting for this clone: This sample includes further DNA sequences coding for the same CDR3. CDR3 in DNA: TGCGCCAGCAGCTTACAGGGGGACACTGAAGCTTTCTTT. Translated, it gives CASSLQGDTEAFF. V usage is TRBV5-1 and J usage is TRBJ1-1; 8 bases fit TRBD1. V shed 2 bases and J 3 bases; nucleotides not matched to a gene: 0. The germline gives CDR1 SGHRS, CDR2 YFSETQ. The CDR3 totals 13 residues.

The chain couples TRBV29-1 to TRBJ1-2; D is unclear. CDR3 length equals 14 residues. Trimming took off 8 bases at V and 4 bases at J, with 20 bases between the two ends. Germline CDR1 reads SQVTM; CDR2 reads ANQGSEA. Here the CDR3 reads CSYYGPGRGYGYTF. The CDR3 region has the DNA TGCAGCTATTACGGCCCCGGGCGCGGCTATGGCTACACCTTC.

The chain carries TRBV5-4 and TRBJ2-3, with 8 bases fitting TRBD1. CDR1 SGHNT and CDR2 YYREEE come from the germline V gene (reference sequence). The CDR3 extends over 17 amino acids. Unmatched junction bases numbered 12, after V lost 4 bases and J lost 2 bases. Here the CDR3 reads CASSGRDRTGFTDTQYF. CDR3 DNA: TGTGCCAGCAGCGGCCGGGACAGGACAGGGTTCACAGATACGCAGTATTTT.

The gene calls are TRBV9 and TRBJ2-5, with 10 bases fitting TRBD1. The V segment lost 4 bases and the J segment 1 base; nucleotides outside the gene matches: 4. The length of the CDR3 is 15 residues. The V gene's germline CDR1 is SGDLS and CDR2 YYNGEE. The CDR3 DNA reads as TGTGCCAGCAGCTCCGGGACAGGGGTCCAAGAGACCCAGTACTTC. Protein product: CASSSGTGVQETQYF.

The V gene is TRBV6-1, the J gene TRBJ1-3; no firm D call. Trimming shortened V by 2 bases and J by 2 bases, and 4 bases separated the two germline ends. Germline V CDR1 and CDR2: MNHNS, SASEGT. The CDR3 loop spans 13 amino acids. This CDR3 reads CASSESPGNTIYF. In nucleotides, the CDR3 is TGTGCCAGCAGTGAATCCCCTGGAAACACCATATATTTT.

The chain carries TRBV5-1 and TRBJ1-6; 8 positions match TRBD1. The trim removed 4 bases at V and 7 bases at J, leaving 4 bases unmatched. The CDR3 runs 14 residues. The germline V gene encodes CDR1 SGHRS and CDR2 YFSETQ. The CDR3 loop reads CASSPGQENSPLHF. The DNA for the CDR3 is TGCGCCAGCAGCCCGGGACAGGAGAATTCACCCCTCCACTTT.

The rearrangement uses TRBV10-3 and TRBJ1-5, with D possibly being TRBD1 (5 bases). The CDR3 is 13 amino acids. V was clipped by 0 bases and J by 6 bases, with 6 bases between them. Germline CDR1 ENHRY, CDR2 SYGVKD. As DNA, the CDR3 is TGTGCCATCAGTGAGTCGGGGGGTCAGCCCCAGCATTTT. It translates to CAISESGGQPQHF.

This chain joins TRBV7-2 and TRBJ2-3, with 15 positions matching TRBD2. Unmatched junction bases numbered 4, after V lost 3 bases and J lost 6 bases. This CDR3 has 16 residues. Germline CDR1 SGHTA, CDR2 FQGNSA. This CDR3 is CASSFGLAGGRDTQYF. DNA of the CDR3: TGTGCCAGCAGCTTCGGACTAGCGGGGGGGAGGGATACGCAGTATTTT. Filled out from reference TRBV7-2 and TRBJ2-3, the complete variable domain reads GAGVSQSPSNKVTEKGKDVELRCDPISGHTALYWYRQSLGQGLEFLIYFQGNSAPDKSGLPSDRFSAERTGGSVSTLTIQRTQQEDSAVYLCASSFGLAGGRDTQYFGPGTRLTVL.

The chain joins TRBV12-5 to TRBJ1-5; a possible D gene is TRBD1 (6 bases). Germline V gene data show CDR1 as LGHNT and CDR2 as FRNRAP. Trimming left V 6 bases short and J 0 bases short, with 15 bases between. The CDR3 contains 16 residues. The CDR3 loop reads CASGRGQSYSNQPQHF. CDR3 bases: TGTGCTAGTGGCCGGGGACAATCCTATAGCAATCAGCCCCAGCATTTT.

V gene TRBV28 combines with J gene TRBJ2-7; no reliable D call. Germline-derived CDR1 and CDR2 are MDHEN and SYDVKM. The V end was cut by 5 bases, the J end by 6 bases, with 20 bases between. The length of the CDR3 is 15 residues. CDR3 amino acids: CASSRSGRLAAEQYF. In DNA form, the CDR3 reads TGTGCCAGCAGTCGATCCGGTAGGTTAGCAGCCGAGCAGTACTTC.